These 10 T cell receptor beta chains were all obtained from the same sample, sequenced in a study of cytomegalovirus exposure and HLA in healthy donors. Vbeta (60) and Jbeta (13) primers were used in the PCR. Produced via immunoSEQ multiplex PCR; TCRdb's table is partial and in-frame only. The table includes around 77,000 clones, about 84% detected once. The specimen sequenced was PBMCs. The receptors shown here come from a man in his forties in good health and CMV-seronegative.

This clone has a handful of counts. The rearrangement links TRBV19 to TRBJ1-1; D may be TRBD1 (5 bases). Trimming took 5 bases from V and 1 from J, leaving 8 bases between them. The V gene's germline CDR1 is LNHDA and CDR2 SQIVND (reference sequence). This CDR3 comprises 13 residues. In nucleotides, the CDR3 is TGTGCCAGTAGTTTAACAGGGAACACTGAAGCTTTCTTT. Translation: CASSLTGNTEAFF.

The chain joins TRBV18 to TRBJ1-1, with 7 positions matching TRBD1. CDR1 and CDR2 (germline): KGHSH, LQKENI. The CDR3 has 15 residues. V shed 5 bases and J 3 bases; nucleotides not matched to a gene: 9. CDR3 in amino acids: CASSTSPGGYTEAFF. The CDR3 DNA sequence: TGTGCCAGCTCAACGTCGCCAGGGGGTTACACTGAAGCTTTCTTT.

This chain links TRBV7-9 with TRBJ2-2; 9 positions agree with TRBD1. Germline CDR1 SEHNR, CDR2 FQNEAQ (reference sequence). The length of the CDR3 is 16 residues. V lost 5 bases and J lost 1; bases outside the gene matches: 5. This CDR3 is CASSAPGQGNTGELFF. As DNA, the CDR3 is TGTGCCAGCAGCGCGCCGGGACAGGGGAACACCGGGGAGCTGTTTTTT.

The V gene is TRBV5-1, the J gene TRBJ2-5; TRBD2 is a possible D gene (6 bases). The CDR3 spans 13 residues. The V end was cut by 7 bases, the J end by 4 bases, with 14 bases between. CDR1 and CDR2 from the germline V gene are SGHRS and YFSETQ. The CDR3 nucleotides are TGCGCCAGCCGAGGGGACTCGTTAGAGACCCAGTACTTC. Translation: CASRGDSLETQYF.

CDR3 protein: CAWEGMATGRVKAFF. CDR3 DNA sequence: TGTGCCTGGGAGGGGATGGCGACAGGGCGGGTTAAAGCTTTCTTT. J is TRBJ1-1 and V is TRBV30; TRBD1 aligns across 7 bases. The germline gives CDR1 GTSNPN, CDR2 SVGIG (reference sequence). The CDR3 totals 15 residues. J gave up 9 bases and V 5 bases, and 18 bases lay outside the gene matches.

This clone was observed a handful of times. The chain couples TRBV2 to TRBJ1-5, with TRBD1 as a possible D gene (6 bases). CDR3 size: 14 residues. V was clipped by 5 bases and J by 1 base, with 9 bases between them. Germline CDR1 is SNHLY and CDR2 is FYNNEI. This CDR3 reads CASSTGQSNQPQHF. For the CDR3, the DNA is TGTGCCAGCAGTACCGGACAGAGCAATCAGCCCCAGCATTTT. The whole variable domain, remainder taken from reference TRBV2 and TRBJ1-5, is EPEVTQTPSHQVTQMGQEVILRCVPISNHLYFYWYRQILGQKVEFLVSFYNNEISEKSEIFDDQFSVERPDGSNFTLKIRSTKLEDSAMYFCASSTGQSNQPQHFGDGTRLSIL.

The gene calls are TRBV28 and TRBJ1-1, with D uncertain. This CDR3 has 13 residues. CDR1 and CDR2 from the germline V gene are MDHEN and SYDVKM. V shed 3 bases and J shed 2 bases, with 7 bases lying between them. The CDR3: CASSFLENTEAFF. The CDR3 nucleotides read TGTGCCAGCAGTTTCCTAGAAAACACTGAAGCTTTCTTT. The full variable domain, with the rest looked up from reference TRBV28 and TRBJ1-1, is DVKVTQSSRYLVKRTGEKVFLECVQDMDHENMFWYRQDPGLGLRLIYFSYDVKMKEKGDIPEGYSVSREKKERFSLILESASTNQTSMYLCASSFLENTEAFFGQGTRLTVV.

By share of the sample, this clone is medium-sized (0.01 to 0.1%). V and J are TRBV5-4 and TRBJ2-7, with 7 nucleotides matching TRBD1. Germline CDR1 and CDR2: SGHNT and YYREEE (reference sequence). The CDR3 loop spans 14 amino acids. The ends lost 2 bases at V and 8 bases at J; junction bases unmatched: 10. This CDR3 is CASSLPKGQSKQYF. In DNA, the CDR3 is TGTGCCAGCAGCTTACCCAAGGGACAGTCCAAGCAGTACTTC.

The chain combines TRBV10-1 with TRBJ1-1, with D hard to call. The V end lost 0 bases, the J end lost 7 bases, and 18 bases lay between the germline ends. CDR3 length: 16 amino acids. Germline CDR1 is WNHNN and CDR2 is SYGVQD (reference sequence). The CDR3 is CASSESAGGLLNEAFF. Here the CDR3 DNA reads TGCGCCAGCAGTGAGTCGGCAGGAGGTCTGCTAAATGAAGCTTTCTTT.

The CDR3 DNA reads as TGTGCCAGCTCACCCATATTGGACAGTATCAATGGCTACACCTTC. Amino acids: CASSPILDSINGYTF. The chain carries TRBV18 and TRBJ1-2; D possibly corresponds to TRBD1 (6 bases). CDR1 KGHSH and CDR2 LQKENI come from the germline V gene. The CDR3 is 15 residues long. V lost 3 bases and J lost 6, with 17 bases in between.